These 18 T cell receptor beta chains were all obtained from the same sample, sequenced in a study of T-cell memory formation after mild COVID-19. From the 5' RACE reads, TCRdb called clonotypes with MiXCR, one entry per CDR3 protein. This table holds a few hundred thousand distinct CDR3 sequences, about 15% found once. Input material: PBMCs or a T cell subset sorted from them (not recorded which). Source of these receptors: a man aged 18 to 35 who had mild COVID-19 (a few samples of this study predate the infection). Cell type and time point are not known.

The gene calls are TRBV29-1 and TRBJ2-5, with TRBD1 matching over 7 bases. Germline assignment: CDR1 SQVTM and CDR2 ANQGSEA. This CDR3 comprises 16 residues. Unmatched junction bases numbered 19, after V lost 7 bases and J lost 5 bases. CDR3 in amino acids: CSGLAPRQGVSETQYF. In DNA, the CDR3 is TGCAGCGGTTTAGCCCCGAGACAGGGTGTTTCGGAGACCCAGTACTTC.

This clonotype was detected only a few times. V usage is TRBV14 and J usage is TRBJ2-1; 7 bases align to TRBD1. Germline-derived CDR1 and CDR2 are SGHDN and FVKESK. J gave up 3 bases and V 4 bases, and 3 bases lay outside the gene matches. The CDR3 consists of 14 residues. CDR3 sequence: CASSRQGDYNEQFF. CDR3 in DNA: TGTGCCAGCAGCCGACAGGGCGACTACAATGAGCAGTTCTTC.

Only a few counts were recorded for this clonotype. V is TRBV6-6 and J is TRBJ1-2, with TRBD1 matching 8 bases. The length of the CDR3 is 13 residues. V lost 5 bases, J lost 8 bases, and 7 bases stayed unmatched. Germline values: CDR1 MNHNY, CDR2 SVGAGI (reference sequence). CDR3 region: CASSRQGAGGYTF. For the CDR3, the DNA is TGTGCCAGCAGTCGTCAGGGGGCTGGGGGCTACACCTTC.

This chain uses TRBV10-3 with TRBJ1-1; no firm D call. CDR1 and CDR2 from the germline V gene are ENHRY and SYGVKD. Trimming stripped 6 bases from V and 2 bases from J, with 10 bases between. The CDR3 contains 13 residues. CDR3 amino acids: CAISAAINTEAFF. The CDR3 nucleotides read TGTGCCATCAGCGCTGCCATTAACACTGAAGCTTTCTTT.

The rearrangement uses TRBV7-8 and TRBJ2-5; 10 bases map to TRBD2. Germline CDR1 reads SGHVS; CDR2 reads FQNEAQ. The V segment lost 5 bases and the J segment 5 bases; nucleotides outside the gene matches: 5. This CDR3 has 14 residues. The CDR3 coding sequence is TGTGCCAGCAGCCCCGGGACTAGCGACGAGACCCAGTACTTC. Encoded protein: CASSPGTSDETQYF.

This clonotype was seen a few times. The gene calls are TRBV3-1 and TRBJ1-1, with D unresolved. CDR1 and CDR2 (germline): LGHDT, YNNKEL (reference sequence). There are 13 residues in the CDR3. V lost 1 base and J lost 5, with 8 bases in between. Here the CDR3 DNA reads TGTGCCAGCAGCCAAGGATCGGGGACTGAAGCTTTCTTT. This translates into CASSQGSGTEAFF.

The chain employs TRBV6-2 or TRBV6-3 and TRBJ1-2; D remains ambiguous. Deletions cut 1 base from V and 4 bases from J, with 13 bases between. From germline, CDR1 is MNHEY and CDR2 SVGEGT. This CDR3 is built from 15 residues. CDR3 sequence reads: CASSYFSGRVYGYTF. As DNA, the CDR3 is TGTGCCAGCAGTTACTTCTCCGGACGGGTCTATGGCTACACCTTC.

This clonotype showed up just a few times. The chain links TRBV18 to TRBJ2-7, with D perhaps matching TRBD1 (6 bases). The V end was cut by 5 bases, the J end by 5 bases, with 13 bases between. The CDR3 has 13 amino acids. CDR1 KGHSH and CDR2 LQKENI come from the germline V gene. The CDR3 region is CASSSMDSHEQYF. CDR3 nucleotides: TGTGCCAGCTCATCCATGGACAGCCACGAGCAGTACTTC. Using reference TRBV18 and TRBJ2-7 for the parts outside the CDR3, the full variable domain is NAGVMQNPRHLVRRRGQEARLRCSPMKGHSHVYWYRQLPEEGLKFMVYLQKENIIDESGMPKERFSAEFPKEGPSILRIQQVVRGDSAAYFCASSSMDSHEQYFGPGTRLTVT.

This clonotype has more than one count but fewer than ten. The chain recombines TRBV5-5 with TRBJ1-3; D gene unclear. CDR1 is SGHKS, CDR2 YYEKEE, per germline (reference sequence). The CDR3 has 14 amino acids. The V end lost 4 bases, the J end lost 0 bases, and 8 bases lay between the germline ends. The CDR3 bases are TGTGCCAGCAGCCCCCCGTACTCTGGAAACACCATATATTTT. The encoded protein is CASSPPYSGNTIYF.

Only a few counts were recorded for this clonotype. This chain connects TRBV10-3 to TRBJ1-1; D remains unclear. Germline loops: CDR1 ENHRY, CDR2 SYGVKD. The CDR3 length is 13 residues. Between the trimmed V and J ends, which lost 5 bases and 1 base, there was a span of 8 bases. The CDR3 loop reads CAISRQANTEAFF. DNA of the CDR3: TGTGCCATCAGTCGGCAGGCGAACACTGAAGCTTTCTTT.

The CDR3 protein is CASSFSGTESYEQYV. In DNA form, the CDR3 reads TGTGCCAGCAGCTTTTCCGGGACAGAGAGCTACGAGCAGTACGTC. This rearrangement joins TRBV7-8 to TRBJ2-7; 7 bases align to TRBD1. Germline V gene lookup returns CDR1 SGHVS and CDR2 FQNEAQ. This CDR3 has 15 residues. J was trimmed by 3 bases and V by 3 bases; bases with no gene match: 8.

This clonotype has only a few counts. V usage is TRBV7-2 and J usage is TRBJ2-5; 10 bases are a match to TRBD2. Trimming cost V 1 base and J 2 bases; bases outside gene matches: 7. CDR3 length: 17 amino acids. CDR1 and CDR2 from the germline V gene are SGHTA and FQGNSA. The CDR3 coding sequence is TGTGCCAGCAGCTTAGTCCGGACTAGCGGACTACAAGAGACCCAGTACTTC. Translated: CASSLVRTSGLQETQYF.

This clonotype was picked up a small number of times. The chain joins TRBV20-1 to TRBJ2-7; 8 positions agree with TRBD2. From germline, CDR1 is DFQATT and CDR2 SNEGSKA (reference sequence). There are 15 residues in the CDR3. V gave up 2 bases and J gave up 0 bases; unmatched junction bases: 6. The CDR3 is CSARSALAGSYEQYV. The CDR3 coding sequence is TGCAGTGCTAGATCGGCCCTAGCGGGCTCCTACGAGCAGTACGTC.

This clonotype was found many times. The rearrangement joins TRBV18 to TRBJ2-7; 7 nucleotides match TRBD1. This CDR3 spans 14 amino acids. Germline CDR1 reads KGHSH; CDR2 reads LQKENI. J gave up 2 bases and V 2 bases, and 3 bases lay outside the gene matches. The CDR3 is CASSPRQGTYEQYF. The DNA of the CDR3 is TGTGCCAGCTCACCAAGACAGGGAACCTACGAGCAGTACTTC.

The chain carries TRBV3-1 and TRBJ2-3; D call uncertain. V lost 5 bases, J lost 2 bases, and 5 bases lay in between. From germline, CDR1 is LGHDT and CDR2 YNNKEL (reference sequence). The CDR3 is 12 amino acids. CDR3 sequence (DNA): TGTGCCAGCAGCGTCCTCACAGATACGCAGTATTTT. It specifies CASSVLTDTQYF.

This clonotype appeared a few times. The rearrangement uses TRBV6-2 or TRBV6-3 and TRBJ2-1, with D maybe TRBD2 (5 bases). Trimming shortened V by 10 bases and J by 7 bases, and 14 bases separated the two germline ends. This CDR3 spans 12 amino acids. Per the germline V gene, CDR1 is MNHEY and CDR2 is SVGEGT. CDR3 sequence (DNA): TGTGCCACCGCAATCCGGGGAAATGAGCAGTTCTTC. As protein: CATAIRGNEQFF.

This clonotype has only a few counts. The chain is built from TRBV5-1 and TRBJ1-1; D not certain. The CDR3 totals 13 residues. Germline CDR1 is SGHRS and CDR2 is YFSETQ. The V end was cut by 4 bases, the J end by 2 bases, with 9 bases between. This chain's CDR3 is CASSNQINTEAFF. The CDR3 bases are TGCGCCAGCAGCAACCAGATAAACACTGAAGCTTTCTTT.

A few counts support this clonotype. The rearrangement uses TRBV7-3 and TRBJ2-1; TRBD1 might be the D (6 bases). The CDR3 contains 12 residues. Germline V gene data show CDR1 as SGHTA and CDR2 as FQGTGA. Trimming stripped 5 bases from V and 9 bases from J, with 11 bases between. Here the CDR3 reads CASSRTVGEQFF. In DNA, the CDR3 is TGTGCCAGCAGCCGGACAGTAGGTGAGCAGTTCTTC.